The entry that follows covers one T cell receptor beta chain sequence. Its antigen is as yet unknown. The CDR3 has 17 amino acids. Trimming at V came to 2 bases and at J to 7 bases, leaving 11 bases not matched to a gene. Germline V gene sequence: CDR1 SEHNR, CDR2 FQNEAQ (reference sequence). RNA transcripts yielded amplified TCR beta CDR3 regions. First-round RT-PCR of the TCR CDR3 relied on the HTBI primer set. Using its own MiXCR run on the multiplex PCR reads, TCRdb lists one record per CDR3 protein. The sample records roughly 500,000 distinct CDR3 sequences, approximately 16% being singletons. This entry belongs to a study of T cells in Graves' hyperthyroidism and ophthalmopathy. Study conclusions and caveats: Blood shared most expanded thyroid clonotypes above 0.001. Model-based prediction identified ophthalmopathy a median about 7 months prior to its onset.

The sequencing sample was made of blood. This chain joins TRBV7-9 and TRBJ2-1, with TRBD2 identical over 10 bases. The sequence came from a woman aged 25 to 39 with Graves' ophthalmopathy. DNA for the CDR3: TGTGCCAGCAGCTTATGGACCTCTAGCGGGAGTGGGAATGAGCAGTTCTTC. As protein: CASSLWTSSGSGNEQFF.